This TCR beta chain stems from a study of Ad26.COV2.S vaccination and SARS-CoV-2 variants. Study information: Donor participated within the Ad26.COV2.S arm of the COV1001 trial.

The repertoire was sequenced with immunoSEQ multiplex PCR; TCRdb's copy has only in-frame clones and lacks some. The table has about 480,000 clones, around nine tenths seen once. The CDR3 loop spans 13 amino acids. Looked up from germline, CDR1 is MGHRA and CDR2 is YSYEKL. Trimming cost V 1 base and J 3 bases, with 6 bases left between them. For this clone: Its antigen is unknown.

Treatment described: roughly 19 received Ad26.COV2.S at low or high dose, single or two shots; roughly 5 received placebo; per-sample allocation not given. Material that was analyzed had been drawn on day 63 after the first vaccine or placebo injection. Study outcomes and limitations: People who got the vaccine or the placebo had similar non-spike TCR breadth.

This TCR was sampled from a person aged 18-60 years who received the Ad26.COV2.S COVID-19 vaccine or a placebo. J is TRBJ1-2 and V is TRBV4-1; no definite D call. Material: peripheral blood, obtained in a trial of Ad26.COV2.S vaccine versus placebo. The CDR3 region is CASSQGGDYGYTF. CDR3 sequence (DNA): TGCGCCAGCAGCCAAGGGGGAGACTATGGCTACACCTTC.